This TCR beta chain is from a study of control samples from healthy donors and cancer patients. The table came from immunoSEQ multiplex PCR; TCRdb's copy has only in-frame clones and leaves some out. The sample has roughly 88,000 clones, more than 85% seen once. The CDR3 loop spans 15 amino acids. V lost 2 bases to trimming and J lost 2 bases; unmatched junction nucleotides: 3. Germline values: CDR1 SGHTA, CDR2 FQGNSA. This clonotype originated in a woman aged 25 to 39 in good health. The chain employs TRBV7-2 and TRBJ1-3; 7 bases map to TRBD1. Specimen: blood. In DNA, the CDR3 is TGTGCCAGCAGCTTAATCCAGGGGGCTGGAAACACCATATATTTT. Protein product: CASSLIQGAGNTIYF.